The clone carrying this T cell receptor beta chain came up a few times. Its antigen is not identified. This entry comes from a study of cytomegalovirus exposure and HLA in healthy donors. Study as a whole: Researchers found that less than 90% of almost 400 genotyped donors fell within the Caucasian-associated ancestry cluster. Overall study findings and caveats: In vitro work confirmed that three CMV-associated chains recognize CMV antigens. An observed cluster of highly shared sequence variants was recorded as a likely sequencing artifact.

V was pared by 5 bases and J by 2 bases, with 6 bases of the junction left unmatched. Germline V gene lookup returns CDR1 MNHEY and CDR2 SMNVEV (reference sequence). This CDR3 has 15 amino acids. Primers included in the PCR were 60 Vbeta and 13 Jbeta primers. As processed by the authors: About 12 million of the 75 million to 95 million unique TCR beta chains counted in a later analysis were shared. This table comes from immunoSEQ multiplex PCR, and its TCRdb copy is limited to in-frame clones, with some not included. V and J calls and clone size are given by that table; D and trimming were obtained from the DNA. The repertoire holds fewer than 200,000 clones, with approximately 71% as singletons.

The sequence was collected from a male donor in good health and CMV-seronegative. The sample taken for sequencing was PBMCs. The rearrangement joins TRBV27 to TRBJ2-7; 10 bases are shared with TRBD1. Here the CDR3 DNA reads TGTGCCAGCAGTGTCCGGGACAGGGGACCCTACGAGCAGTACTTC. This sequence encodes CASSVRDRGPYEQYF.